These 20 T cell receptor beta chains came from one sample sequenced in a study of CD8 T cells in ankylosing spondylitis. No antigen is known for these receptors. TCRdb re-derived calls from the 5' RACE reads in MiXCR, one entry per CDR3 protein. The table lists roughly 400,000 distinct CDR3 sequences, about 22% of them singletons, with about 16% in the top ten. Study observations and caveats: Blood of patients with ankylosing spondylitis appeared to be characterized by a TCR beta motif of eight highly homologous variants.

Input material: blood, either unsorted or a sorted T cell fraction (not recorded which). The receptors come from a male donor with ankylosing spondylitis.

This clonotype was seen ten or more times. The rearrangement uses TRBV6-2 or TRBV6-3 and TRBJ1-1; D is uncertain. The CDR3 is made up of 13 amino acids. V was trimmed by 4 bases and J by 3 bases, leaving 9 bases between them. Germline V CDR1 and CDR2: MNHEY, SVGEGT. The CDR3 DNA follows: TGTGCCAGCAGTTTAGTTCGGGACACTGAAGCTTTCTTT. This encodes CASSLVRDTEAFF.

This clonotype has more than one count but fewer than ten. This sequence joins TRBV27 and TRBJ2-3, with 12 bases identical to TRBD2. The CDR3 loop spans 16 amino acids. V shed 2 bases, J shed 3 bases, and the junction held 3 bases outside the gene matches. CDR1 and CDR2 from the germline V gene are MNHEY and SMNVEV (reference sequence). This CDR3 reads CASSLSLAGGTDTQYF. The CDR3 coding sequence is TGTGCCAGCAGTTTAAGTCTAGCGGGAGGGACAGATACGCAGTATTTT.

The rearrangement links TRBV5-6 to TRBJ2-3; D is uncertain. CDR1 and CDR2 (germline): SGHDT, YYEEEE. The V and J ends lost 0 bases and 1 base respectively, with 15 bases between them. The CDR3 runs to 17 residues. CDR3 region: CASSLGKGEVGTDTQYF. The CDR3 nucleotides read TGTGCCAGCAGCTTGGGCAAGGGCGAGGTGGGCACAGATACGCAGTATTTT.

The V and J genes are TRBV7-6 and TRBJ2-7; a weak D match, TRBD2 (6 bases). The CDR3 sequence is 17 residues long. V lost 6 bases, J lost 5 bases, and 26 bases lay in between. Germline lookup yields CDR1 SGHVS and CDR2 FNYEAQ. CDR3 sequence: CASRTPRRALDIDEQYF. CDR3 DNA: TGTGCCAGCAGGACACCAAGGAGGGCGCTTGATATTGACGAGCAGTACTTC.

This clonotype was observed a handful of times. This chain uses TRBV5-1 with TRBJ2-3; D not certain. The CDR3 is 16 amino acids. Germline CDR1 and CDR2: SGHRS and YFSETQ. Trimming took 1 base from V and 1 from J, leaving 13 bases between them. CDR3 nucleotides: TGCGCCAGCAGCTTGACCATCTCAATCCGCACAGATACGCAGTATTTT. Encoded protein: CASSLTISIRTDTQYF.

This clonotype has more than one count but fewer than ten. V is TRBV20-1 and J is TRBJ2-7; unclear D gene. Germline CDR1 and CDR2: DFQATT and SNEGSKA (reference sequence). The CDR3 spans 14 residues. Deletions cut 6 bases from V and 3 bases from J, with 18 bases between. The CDR3 DNA sequence: TGCAGTGCCCGTGACCCGTCGAACAGCTACGAGCAGTACTTC. Translating gives CSARDPSNSYEQYF.

The gene calls are TRBV6-2 or TRBV6-3 and TRBJ2-1, with TRBD1 matching 9 bases. CDR1 is MNHEY and CDR2 is SVGEGT in the germline V gene. The junction had 10 bases not matched to a gene; V was cut back by 6 bases and J by 7 bases. This CDR3 is built from 15 residues. CDR3 nucleotides: TGTGCCAGCAGGCCCGGGACAGGGAGTAAGAATGAGCAGTTCTTC. It specifies CASRPGTGSKNEQFF.

The J gene is TRBJ1-1, the V gene TRBV19; TRBD1 aligns across 7 bases. This CDR3 spans 15 amino acids. Per germline, CDR1 LNHDA and CDR2 SQIVND (reference sequence). The V and J ends lost 2 bases and 1 base, in that order; junction bases with no gene match: 4. The CDR3 reads CASSIHQGGNTEAFF. CDR3 DNA sequence: TGTGCCAGTAGTATACATCAGGGGGGGAACACTGAAGCTTTCTTT.

In this sample, this clonotype turned up a few times. The J gene is TRBJ1-5, the V gene TRBV6-5; perhaps TRBD1 as D (5 bases). The CDR3 sequence is 15 residues long. Between the trimmed V and J ends, which lost 4 bases and 4 bases, there was a span of 14 bases. Germline CDR1 is MNHEY and CDR2 is SVGAGI. CDR3 protein: CASSSRGWGNQPQHF. DNA of the CDR3: TGTGCCAGCAGTTCGAGGGGCTGGGGAAATCAGCCCCAGCATTTT.

This clonotype has ten or more counts. The chain recombines TRBV12-3 or TRBV12-4 with TRBJ2-1; TRBD2 matches at 8 bases. The V segment lost 6 bases and the J segment 6 bases; nucleotides outside the gene matches: 13. The CDR3 extends over 16 amino acids. In nucleotides, the CDR3 is TGTGCCAGCAGACGTTCCGGGACTAGGGGGGGCAATGAGCAGTTCTTC. Encoded protein: CASRRSGTRGGNEQFF.

The table lists this clonotype with many counts. The V call is TRBV30, the J call TRBJ2-3; D possibly matches TRBD1 or TRBD2 (6 bases each). V was shortened by 5 bases and J by 3 bases, with 15 bases between the two germline ends. Germline loops: CDR1 GTSNPN, CDR2 SVGIG (reference sequence). This CDR3 has 14 amino acids. The CDR3 spells CAWGPGAGTDTQYF. For the CDR3, the DNA is TGTGCCTGGGGACCGGGGGCCGGGACAGATACGCAGTATTTT.

This clonotype was recorded many times. This chain uses TRBV5-1 with TRBJ2-5; D is uncertain. The CDR3 spans 12 residues. Trimming removed 2 bases from V and 3 bases from J, with 5 bases in between. CDR1 is SGHRS, CDR2 YFSETQ, per germline. The CDR3 spells CASSFLEETQYF. The DNA of the CDR3 is TGCGCCAGCAGCTTTTTAGAAGAGACCCAGTACTTC.

This clonotype was counted a few times. The genes are TRBV7-2 and TRBJ2-7; D possibly corresponds to TRBD1 (5 bases). Trimming left V 0 bases short and J 3 bases short, with 15 bases between. The CDR3 totals 16 residues. Looked up from germline, CDR1 is SGHTA and CDR2 is FQGNSA. The CDR3 DNA reads TGTGCCAGCAGCTTAGCCTCGGACAATGCCGACTACGAGCAGTACTTC. As protein: CASSLASDNADYEQYF.

The rearrangement joins TRBV9 to TRBJ1-3; 8 bases map to TRBD1. CDR1 is SGDLS, CDR2 YYNGEE, per germline. V lost 0 bases, J lost 3 bases, and 5 bases stayed unmatched. The CDR3 extends over 16 amino acids. CDR3 amino acids: CASSVGGQGYGNTIYF. The CDR3 nucleotides read TGTGCCAGCAGCGTAGGCGGACAGGGTTATGGAAACACCATATATTTT.

Only a few counts were recorded for this clonotype. This chain links TRBV7-9 with TRBJ1-4, with TRBD1 matching 7 bases. This CDR3 region has 15 residues. Germline CDR1 and CDR2: SEHNR and FQNEAQ (reference sequence). Trimming cost V 6 bases and J 11 bases; bases outside gene matches: 15. The CDR3 loop is CASSSTQGTWAKLFF. The DNA for the CDR3 is TGTGCCAGCAGTTCGACACAGGGGACCTGGGCGAAACTGTTTTTT.

This clonotype was detected a few times. The chain is built from TRBV5-4 and TRBJ2-7, with 8 bases aligning to TRBD1. Germline V gene data show CDR1 as SGHNT and CDR2 as YYREEE (reference sequence). Trimming removed 4 bases from V and 5 bases from J; junction bases left unmatched: 8. The CDR3 consists of 14 residues. CDR3 region: CASSQGQGFNEQYF. CDR3 DNA sequence: TGTGCCAGCAGCCAAGGACAGGGTTTTAACGAGCAGTACTTC.

V usage is TRBV20-1 and J usage is TRBJ1-5; weak D call: TRBD1 (6 bases). Looked up from germline, CDR1 is DFQATT and CDR2 is SNEGSKA (reference sequence). The CDR3 covers 17 residues. Trimming pared 0 bases from V and 4 bases from J, leaving 19 bases between. For the CDR3, the DNA is TGCAGTGCTAGAGATATAACAGGGAGAGGGGGGAATCAGCCCCAGCATTTT. Translating gives CSARDITGRGGNQPQHF.

J is TRBJ1-1 and V is TRBV6-1; D is possibly TRBD1 (5 bases). The CDR3 contains 14 residues. Germline-derived CDR1 and CDR2 are MNHNS and SASEGT. Trimming took off 6 bases at V and 1 base at J, with 12 bases between the two ends. The CDR3 coding sequence is TGTGCCAGCAGCCCCGAGGGGCCGAACACTGAAGCTTTCTTT. This encodes CASSPEGPNTEAFF.

There are a few counts of this clonotype. The chain carries TRBV27 and TRBJ2-1; no reliable D call. The CDR3 has 14 amino acids. V lost 4 bases, J lost 1 base, and 8 bases lay in between. CDR1 is MNHEY and CDR2 is SMNVEV in the germline V gene (reference sequence). The CDR3 DNA follows: TGTGCCAGCAGTTCTGTGGGGTCCTACAATGAGCAGTTCTTC. Translation gives CASSSVGSYNEQFF.

In nucleotides, the CDR3 is TGTGCCAGTCGTTGGGGGGCGAACACCGGGGAGCTGTTTTTT. It codes for CASRWGANTGELFF. The rearrangement uses TRBV19 and TRBJ2-2, with a tentative D call TRBD2 (6 bases). The V gene's germline CDR1 is LNHDA and CDR2 SQIVND (reference sequence). The V and J ends lost 8 bases and 0 bases respectively, with 10 bases between them. The CDR3 spans 14 residues.